Shown below are 17 T cell receptor beta chains from a single sample sequenced in a study of OX40 agonist ivuxolimab in advanced cancers. Only in-frame clones appear in the TCRdb table, and some are missing; sequencing was by immunoSEQ multiplex PCR. Of around 68,000 clones listed, 75% to 90% are singletons. This sample comprised CD4+ or CD8+ T cells sorted from blood, obtained in a trial of the OX40 agonist ivuxolimab. The receptor set was obtained from an adult with an advanced solid tumor such as melanoma, head and neck, liver or kidney cancer.

The J gene is TRBJ1-1, the V gene TRBV28, with TRBD1 identical over 8 bases. Germline V gene lookup returns CDR1 MDHEN and CDR2 SYDVKM. V was clipped by 5 bases and J by 4 bases; unmatched bases: 9. This CDR3 has 15 amino acids. CDR3 residues: CASSPGQGWGTEAFF. The CDR3, as DNA: TGTGCCAGCAGTCCCGGACAGGGTTGGGGCACTGAAGCTTTCTTT.

Points on this clone: This CDR3 is also generated by other DNA sequences in the sample. V gene TRBV28 combines with J gene TRBJ2-3; maybe TRBD2 (5 bases). The length of the CDR3 is 14 residues. V was shortened by 2 bases and J by 0 bases, with 6 bases between the two germline ends. Germline CDR1 reads MDHEN; CDR2 reads SYDVKM. Here the CDR3 DNA reads TGTGCCAGCAGTTTACGGGGAAGCACAGATACGCAGTATTTT. Its translation is CASSLRGSTDTQYF.

The chain combines TRBV27 with TRBJ2-1; D uncertain. The CDR3 length is 14 residues. V was trimmed by 0 bases and J by 7 bases, leaving 10 bases between them. Germline V gene sequence: CDR1 MNHEY, CDR2 SMNVEV (reference sequence). CDR3 region: CASSLSWQQNEQFF. In nucleotides, the CDR3 is TGTGCCAGCAGTTTATCTTGGCAGCAGAATGAGCAGTTCTTC.

The V gene is TRBV18, the J gene TRBJ2-1; 7 positions agree with TRBD2. The germline V gene encodes CDR1 KGHSH and CDR2 LQKENI. CDR3 length equals 14 residues. V dropped 6 bases and J dropped 8; count of bases not matched to a gene: 10. This chain's CDR3 is CASSTKVAGDEQFF. Written as DNA, the CDR3 is TGTGCCAGCTCCACCAAAGTAGCGGGCGATGAGCAGTTCTTC.

The chain joins TRBV28 to TRBJ2-7; TRBD2 might be the D (5 bases). The ends were cut back, 8 bases at V and 0 bases at J, with 14 bases in the middle. The CDR3 spans 14 residues. Per the germline V gene, CDR1 is MDHEN and CDR2 is SYDVKM. Here the CDR3 DNA reads TGTGCCAGCGTCTGGAGTACTAGCTCCTACGAGCAGTACTTC. It specifies CASVWSTSSYEQYF.

The chain joins TRBV7-2 to TRBJ1-3; D not resolved. CDR3 size: 15 residues. In germline, CDR1 is SGHTA, CDR2 FQGNSA. V dropped 0 bases and J dropped 9 bases, with 15 bases sitting between them. The CDR3 loop is CASSLAMDGTSTIYF. CDR3 DNA: TGTGCCAGCAGCTTAGCGATGGACGGTACAAGCACCATATATTTT.

This chain links TRBV11-3 with TRBJ2-1; TRBD2 matches 8 bases. Per germline, CDR1 SGHNT and CDR2 YENEEA. The CDR3 is made up of 14 amino acids. The trim removed 6 bases at V and 8 bases at J, leaving 9 bases unmatched. The CDR3 sequence: CASSWSGSRHEQFF. As DNA, the CDR3 is TGTGCCAGCAGTTGGAGCGGGAGCAGGCATGAGCAGTTCTTC.

The chain links TRBV19 to TRBJ2-7; 8 nucleotides align to TRBD1. CDR1 LNHDA and CDR2 SQIVND come from the germline V gene (reference sequence). The CDR3 is made up of 13 amino acids. The trim removed 7 bases at V and 2 bases at J, leaving 4 bases unmatched. Written as DNA, the CDR3 is TGTGCCAGTAAGGACAGGGCTACCTACGAGCAGTACTTC. Its protein product is CASKDRATYEQYF.

This chain connects TRBV6-5 to TRBJ1-2; D is uncertain. Trimming removed 0 bases at V and 8 bases at J, with 10 bases between. CDR3 length: 13 residues. CDR1 MNHEY and CDR2 SVGAGI come from the germline V gene. The CDR3 DNA follows: TGTGCCAGCAGTTACTCGGCTGACGAAGGCTACACCTTC. This sequence encodes CASSYSADEGYTF.

The table lists this clone with a few counts. This chain uses TRBV28 with TRBJ1-2, with unresolved D. Trimming removed 6 bases at V and 0 bases at J, with 11 bases between. The V gene's germline CDR1 is MDHEN and CDR2 SYDVKM. The CDR3 has 14 residues. In DNA form, the CDR3 reads TGTGCCAGCAGCCTGCGGGCGCCTAACTATGGCTACACCTTC. It translates to CASSLRAPNYGYTF.

The chain combines TRBV10-3 with TRBJ1-1; a weak D match, TRBD1 (6 bases). The CDR3 consists of 14 residues. Trimming removed 4 bases from V and 9 bases from J, with 18 bases in between. From germline, CDR1 is ENHRY and CDR2 SYGVKD. CDR3 in amino acids: CAISGGGLGTQAFF. CDR3 coding DNA: TGTGCCATCAGTGGGGGGGGGCTCGGTACACAAGCTTTCTTT.

The chain joins TRBV4-2 to TRBJ1-1, with TRBD1 matching 11 bases. This CDR3 comprises 19 residues. The V gene end was trimmed by 1 base and the J gene end by 9 bases; junction bases not matched to a gene: 19. Germline V gene lookup returns CDR1 LGHNA and CDR2 YNFKEQ. CDR3 residues: CASSQVGTGGKLSLGKAFF. The CDR3 nucleotides read TGTGCCAGCAGCCAAGTTGGGACAGGGGGAAAACTGTCTCTCGGGAAAGCTTTCTTT.

This clone turned up a few times. The chain couples TRBV2 to TRBJ2-7; TRBD1 aligns across 8 bases. CDR3 length: 15 amino acids. The V and J ends lost 4 bases and 0 bases, in that order; junction bases with no gene match: 5. Per germline, CDR1 SNHLY and CDR2 FYNNEI. CDR3 coding DNA: TGTGCCAGCAGTGCTAGACAGGGGTTCTCCTACGAGCAGTACTTC. Translation gives CASSARQGFSYEQYF.

This chain links TRBV2 with TRBJ2-2, with D tentatively TRBD1 or TRBD2 (6 bases each). This CDR3 spans 13 amino acids. The germline gives CDR1 SNHLY, CDR2 FYNNEI. V gave up 9 bases and J gave up 6 bases, with 14 bases separating them. The CDR3 coding sequence is TGTGCCAGAGAGGGGGGCTTGGCCGGGGAGCTGTTTTTT. Amino acid sequence: CAREGGLAGELFF.

This chain uses TRBV28 with TRBJ1-2, with 7 bases matching TRBD1. Germline CDR1 is MDHEN and CDR2 is SYDVKM. J lost 1 base, V lost 5 bases, and 7 bases had no gene match. The CDR3 consists of 15 residues. CDR3 sequence: CASSRLTGYNYGYTF. The CDR3 DNA reads as TGTGCCAGCAGTAGATTGACAGGGTATAACTATGGCTACACCTTC.

This clone was recorded a few times. V and J are TRBV11-2 and TRBJ2-1, with 11 bases matching TRBD2. Germline V lookup: CDR1 SGHAT, CDR2 FQNNGV. The CDR3 is 15 amino acids. Germline trimming cut 7 bases from V and 7 bases from J; bases unmatched to any gene: 9. The CDR3, as DNA: TGTGCCAGCACCTCTCTAGCGGGGGGTTGGAATGAGCAGTTCTTC. Its protein is CASTSLAGGWNEQFF.

V is TRBV25-1 and J is TRBJ1-2; D call uncertain. Germline values: CDR1 MGHDK, CDR2 SYGVNS. The length of the CDR3 is 12 residues. Trimming cost V 4 bases and J 6 bases, with 9 bases left between them. Here the CDR3 DNA reads TGTGCCAGCAGTGGAGGGTTGAATGGCTACACCTTC. Translation: CASSGGLNGYTF.